This TCR beta chain was obtained from a study of blood T cell repertoires in COVID-19. CDR1 is SGHNT and CDR2 is YYREEE in the germline V gene (reference sequence). The V end was cut by 2 bases, the J end by 9 bases, with 20 bases between. The CDR3 covers 15 residues. Measured with immunoSEQ multiplex PCR; TCRdb has only the in-frame clones, and not every one. The sample records around 370,000 clones, roughly 90% being singletons. The rearrangement uses TRBV5-4 and TRBJ1-2; no clear D gene. The sample was peripheral blood. The TCR sequence derives from a young man with active or convalescent COVID-19. This CDR3 reads CASSFIFGGSLSYTF. The CDR3 DNA follows: TGTGCCAGCAGCTTTATATTCGGAGGTTCATTGAGCTACACCTTC.